The 8 T cell receptor beta chains presented below share a single source sample, sequenced in a study of post-analysis software for immune sequencing data. Their specific antigens are unknown. Study findings and constraints: Controls showed lower frequencies than patients for roughly five TRBV segments, and TRBV5-6, TRBV5-1 and TRBV20-1 were among these.

Unique molecular identifiers tagged the TCR beta cDNA libraries. TCRdb recomputed calls from the PCR reads with MiXCR, one row per CDR3 protein. Of 700,000 to 900,000 distinct CDR3 sequences in the sample, 46% were seen once. The source material was blood. All receptors come from a girl aged 5-17 years with multiple sclerosis.

A word on this clonotype: A junction end diverges from the germline sequence, so it may reflect a read error. This sequence joins TRBV20-1 and TRBJ2-5; D is possibly TRBD1 or TRBD2 (5 bases each). The last part of the DNA fits TRBJ2-7 better; the J call may be wrong. Germline V gene data show CDR1 as DFQATT and CDR2 as SNEGSKA (reference sequence). The CDR3 loop spans 13 amino acids. The CDR3, as DNA: TGTAGTGCTAGAGATCGGGGCAACTACGAGCAGTACTTC. Translation: CSARDRGNYEQYF.

This clonotype showed up many times. This sequence joins TRBV6-5 and TRBJ2-5; possible D gene TRBD1, 5 bases. Deletions cut 5 bases from V and 5 bases from J, with 15 bases between. This CDR3 has 14 residues. The germline CDR1 and CDR2 sequences are MNHEY and SVGAGI. CDR3 nucleotides: TGTGCCAGCAGTGGGGCTCTAGGAATTGAGACCCAGTACTTC. Its translation: CASSGALGIETQYF.

In its sample, this clonotype was seen a few times. The CDR3 protein is CASGFQTGLAGLDTQYF. CDR3 nucleotide sequence: TGTGCTAGTGGTTTCCAGACCGGACTAGCGGGGCTAGATACGCAGTATTTT. The chain recombines TRBV12-5 with TRBJ2-3, with 12 bases lining up with TRBD2. In germline, CDR1 is LGHNT, CDR2 FRNRAP. The length of the CDR3 is 17 residues. Unmatched junction bases numbered 9, after V lost 3 bases and J lost 5 bases.

This chain links TRBV6-6 with TRBJ1-1; no clear D gene. This CDR3 has 13 amino acids. V was clipped by 6 bases and J by 4 bases, with 12 bases between them. The V gene's germline CDR1 is MNHNY and CDR2 SVGAGI (reference sequence). The CDR3 loop reads CASSRGSLTEAFF. The CDR3 region has the DNA TGTGCCAGCAGCCGCGGGTCGCTCACTGAAGCTTTCTTT.

The J gene is TRBJ2-1, the V gene TRBV21-1; TRBD1 reflects the table's D call only, with no check against the DNA. TRBV21-1 is flagged as a pseudogene. The CDR3 spans 16 residues. The CDR3 here is CASRLPGILPDNEQFF. The CDR3 bases are TGTGCCAGCAGATTGCCCGGAATTCTCCCAGACAATGAGCAGTTCTTC.

This chain uses TRBV12-3 or TRBV12-4 with TRBJ2-7; D is possibly TRBD2 (5 bases). The length of the CDR3 is 12 residues. V lost 6 bases and J 5 bases, leaving 11 bases between the germline ends. DNA of the CDR3: TGTGCCAGCAGATCAGGAGGTAACGAGCAGTACTTC. Amino acids: CASRSGGNEQYF.

The chain is built from TRBV4-1 and TRBJ2-7, with D possibly being TRBD2 (6 bases). The CDR3 length is 13 residues. V was cut by 1 base and J by 5 bases, with 9 bases left in between. In germline, CDR1 is MGHRA, CDR2 YSYEKL. CDR3 region: CASSQVGEDEQYF. CDR3 DNA: TGCGCCAGCAGCCAAGTTGGGGAGGACGAGCAGTACTTC.

This clonotype has only a few counts. This chain uses TRBV20-1 with TRBJ2-7; D remains unclear. V was clipped by 0 bases and J by 4 bases, with 7 bases between them. The CDR3 is made up of 12 amino acids. Germline V gives CDR1 DFQATT, CDR2 SNEGSKA (reference sequence). CDR3 residues: CSARDHVYEQYF. The DNA of the CDR3 is TGCAGTGCTAGAGATCATGTGTACGAGCAGTACTTC.